This T cell receptor (beta chain) was captured by sequencing in a study of T cell responses to AZD1222 COVID-19 vaccine. Trimming took off 4 bases at V and 1 base at J, with 14 bases between the two ends. Germline V gene data show CDR1 as SGHRS and CDR2 as YFSETQ. This CDR3 contains 15 residues. Profiling relied on immunoSEQ multiplex PCR, and the TCRdb table lists in-frame clones only, not all of them. Among some 54,000 clones listed, around nine tenths were seen once. This clone was seen only a few times. As yet, its antigen is unknown. Study outcomes and limitations: The donors showed a predominance of white British ancestry and of females, with possible underestimation of clonal diversity. The study found Spike-specific TCR breadth and depth rose after two AZD1222 doses.

The sequences come from peripheral blood, collected on day 0 of AZD1222 vaccination. The origin of this receptor is an adult in good health. The chain joins TRBV5-1 to TRBJ1-1; unclear D gene. CDR3 coding DNA: TGCGCCAGCAGCCCTCGGTTTTCGAGGAACACTGAAGCTTTCTTT. Translation gives CASSPRFSRNTEAFF.